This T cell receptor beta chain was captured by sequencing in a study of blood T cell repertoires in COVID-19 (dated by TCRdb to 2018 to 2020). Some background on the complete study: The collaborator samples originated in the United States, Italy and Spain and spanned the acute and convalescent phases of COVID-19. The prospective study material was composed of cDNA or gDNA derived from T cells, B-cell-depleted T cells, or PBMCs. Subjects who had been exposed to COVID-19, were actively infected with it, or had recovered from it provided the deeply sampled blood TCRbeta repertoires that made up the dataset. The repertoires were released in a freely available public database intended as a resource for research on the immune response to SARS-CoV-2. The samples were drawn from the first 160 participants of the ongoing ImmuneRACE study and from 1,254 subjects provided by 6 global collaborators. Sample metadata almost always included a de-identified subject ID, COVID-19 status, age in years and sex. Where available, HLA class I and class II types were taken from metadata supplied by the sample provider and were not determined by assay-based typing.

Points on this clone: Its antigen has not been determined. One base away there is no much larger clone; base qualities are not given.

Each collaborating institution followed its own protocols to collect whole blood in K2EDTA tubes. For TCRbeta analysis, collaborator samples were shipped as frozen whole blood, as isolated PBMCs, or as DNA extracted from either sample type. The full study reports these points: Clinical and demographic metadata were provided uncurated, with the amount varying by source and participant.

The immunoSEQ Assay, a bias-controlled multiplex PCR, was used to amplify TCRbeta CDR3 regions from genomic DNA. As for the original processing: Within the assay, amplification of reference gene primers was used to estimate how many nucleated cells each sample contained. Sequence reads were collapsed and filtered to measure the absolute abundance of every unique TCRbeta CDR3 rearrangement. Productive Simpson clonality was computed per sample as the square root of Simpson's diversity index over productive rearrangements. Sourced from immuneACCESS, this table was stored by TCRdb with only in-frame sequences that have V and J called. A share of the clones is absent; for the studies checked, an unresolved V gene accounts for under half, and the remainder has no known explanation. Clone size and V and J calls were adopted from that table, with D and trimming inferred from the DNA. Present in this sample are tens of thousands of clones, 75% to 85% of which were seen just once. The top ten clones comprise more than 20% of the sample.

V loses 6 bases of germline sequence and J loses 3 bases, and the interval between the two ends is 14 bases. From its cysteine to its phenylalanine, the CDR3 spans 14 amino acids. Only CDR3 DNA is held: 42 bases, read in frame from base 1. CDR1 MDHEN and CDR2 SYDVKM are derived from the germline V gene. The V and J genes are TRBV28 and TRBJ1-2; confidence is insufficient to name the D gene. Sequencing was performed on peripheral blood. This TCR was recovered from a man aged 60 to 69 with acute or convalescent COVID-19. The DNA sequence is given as TGTGCCAGCAGCAACTCCGACTCGTACTATGGCTACACCTTC. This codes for CASSNSDSYYGYTF.